Following are 3 T cell receptor beta chains from one sample sequenced in a study of T cells in women clearing cervical HPV infection. Clones were sequenced by immunoSEQ multiplex PCR, and TCRdb holds only the in-frame ones, with some missing. Here the sample table reports more than 30,000 clones. The material sequenced was blood buffy coat. Receptors originate from a woman aged 18 to 75 with a cervical HPV16 infection that either progressed to CIN3+ or cleared (not recorded which).

A note on this clone: With the read ending 3 residues before the CDR3 end, the germline J gene is used to fill in that end. The chain combines TRBV20-1 with TRBJ2-3; 7 positions agree with TRBD1. The CDR3 sequence is 15 residues long. J gave up 5 bases and V 6 bases, and 14 bases lay outside the gene matches. The germline V gene has CDR1 DFQATT and CDR2 SNEGSKA (reference sequence). The part of the CDR3 DNA that was read is TGCAGTGCCGCGCAGACTGACAGGGACAAAGATACG. Translation gives CSAAQTDRDKDT. The CDR3 reads in full as CSAAQTDRDKDTQYF.

Points on this clone: The CDR3 goes on 3 residues after the read ends, and that part is filled in from the germline J gene. The rearrangement joins TRBV9 to TRBJ2-3, with D possibly TRBD1 on 5 matching bases. The CDR3 is made up of 15 amino acids. From germline, CDR1 is SGDLS and CDR2 YYNGEE. Trimming took off 4 bases at V and 4 bases at J, with 16 bases between the two ends. The CDR3 loop reads CASSTGPTPADTQYF. The sequenced CDR3 bases are TGTGCCAGCAGCACAGGCCCCACTCCCGCAGATACG.

Comments on this clone: The CDR3 is cut off 3 residues early in the read; its end comes from the germline J gene. The V gene is TRBV19, the J gene TRBJ1-1; tentative D call: TRBD1 (5 bases). The CDR3 has 16 amino acids. Between the trimmed V and J ends, which lost 10 bases and 0 bases, there was a span of 21 bases. Germline-derived CDR1 and CDR2 are LNHDA and SQIVND (reference sequence). Here the CDR3 reads CATKFGWGDLNTEAFF. The CDR3 bases that were read are TGTGCCACCAAATTCGGATGGGGGGATTTGAACACTGAA.